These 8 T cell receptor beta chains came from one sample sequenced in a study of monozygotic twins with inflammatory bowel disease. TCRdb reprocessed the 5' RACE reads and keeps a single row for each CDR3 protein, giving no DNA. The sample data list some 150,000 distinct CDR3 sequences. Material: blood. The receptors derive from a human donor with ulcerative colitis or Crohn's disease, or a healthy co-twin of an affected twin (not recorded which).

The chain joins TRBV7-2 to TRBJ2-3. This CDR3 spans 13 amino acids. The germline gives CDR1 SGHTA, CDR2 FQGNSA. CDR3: CASSLGDADTQYF.

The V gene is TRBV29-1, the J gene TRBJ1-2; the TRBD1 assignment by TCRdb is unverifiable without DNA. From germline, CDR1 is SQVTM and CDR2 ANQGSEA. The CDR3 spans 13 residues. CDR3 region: CSAGDRANYGYTF. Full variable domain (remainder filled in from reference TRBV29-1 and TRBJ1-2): SAVISQKPSRDICQRGTSLTIQCQVDSQVTMMFWYRQQPGQSLTLIATANQGSEATYESGFVIDKFPISRPNLTFSTLTVSNMSPEDSSIYLCSAGDRANYGYTFGSGTRLTVV.

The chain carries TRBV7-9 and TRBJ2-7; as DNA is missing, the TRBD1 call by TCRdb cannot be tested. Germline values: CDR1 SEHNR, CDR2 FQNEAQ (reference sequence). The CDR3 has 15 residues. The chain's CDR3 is CASSLMRGQPGEQYF.

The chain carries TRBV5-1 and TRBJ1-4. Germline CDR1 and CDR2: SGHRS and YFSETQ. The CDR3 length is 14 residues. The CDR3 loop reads CASSLEAHDEKLFF.

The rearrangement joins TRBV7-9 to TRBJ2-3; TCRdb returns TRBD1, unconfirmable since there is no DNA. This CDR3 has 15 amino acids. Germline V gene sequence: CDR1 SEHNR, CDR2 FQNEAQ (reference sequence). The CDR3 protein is CASNGGLGRADTQYF.

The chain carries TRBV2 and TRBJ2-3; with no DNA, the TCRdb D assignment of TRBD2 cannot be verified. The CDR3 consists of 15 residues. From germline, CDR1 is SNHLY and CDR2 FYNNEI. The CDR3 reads CASSASTGRADTQYF.

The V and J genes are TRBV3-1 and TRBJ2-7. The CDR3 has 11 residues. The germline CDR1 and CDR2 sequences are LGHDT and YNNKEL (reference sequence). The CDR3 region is CASSRNGEQYF.

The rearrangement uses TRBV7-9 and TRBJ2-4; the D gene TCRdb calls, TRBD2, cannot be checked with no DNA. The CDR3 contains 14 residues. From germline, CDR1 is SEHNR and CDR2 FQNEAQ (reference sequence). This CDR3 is CASSLREVGDIQYF.